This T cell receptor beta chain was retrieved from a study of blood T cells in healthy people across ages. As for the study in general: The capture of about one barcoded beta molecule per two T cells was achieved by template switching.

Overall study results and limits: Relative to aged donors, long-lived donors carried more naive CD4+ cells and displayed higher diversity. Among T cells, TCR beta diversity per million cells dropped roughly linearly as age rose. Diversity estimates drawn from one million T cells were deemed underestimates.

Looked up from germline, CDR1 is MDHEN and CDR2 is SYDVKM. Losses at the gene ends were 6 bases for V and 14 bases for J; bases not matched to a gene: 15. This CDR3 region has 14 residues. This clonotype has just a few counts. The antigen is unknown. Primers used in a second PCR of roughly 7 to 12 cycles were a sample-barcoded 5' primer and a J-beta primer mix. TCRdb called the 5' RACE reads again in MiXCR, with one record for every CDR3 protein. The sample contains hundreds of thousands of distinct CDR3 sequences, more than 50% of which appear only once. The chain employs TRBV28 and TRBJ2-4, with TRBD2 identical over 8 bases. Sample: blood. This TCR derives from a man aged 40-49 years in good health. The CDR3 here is CASSLSGGGRGEYF. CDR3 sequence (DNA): TGTGCCAGCAGCCTATCGGGGGGGGGAAGAGGGGAGTACTTC.